The rows below give T cell receptor beta chains drawn from one sample of a study of cytomegalovirus exposure and HLA in healthy donors. Sequencing was performed with immunoSEQ multiplex PCR; in TCRdb, only in-frame clones are kept and a portion is missing. The sample includes around 150,000 clones, roughly 77% of them seen just once. Sequenced material: PBMCs. All receptors derive from a man between 18 and 35 years old in good health and CMV-seropositive. Both conserved end residues are part of each CDR3. A D gene is named only where the DNA matches it firmly. Clone size, where shown, is once, few, many, or a class for clones that have expanded.

J gene | V gene | D gene | clone size | CDR3 protein | CDR3 DNA
TRBJ2-1 | TRBV5-1 | - | - | CASSLEWHNEQFF | TGCGCCAGCAGCTTGGAGTGGCACAATGAGCAGTTCTTC
TRBJ1-1 | TRBV5-1 | - | - | CASSLARSAGTEAFF | TGCGCCAGCAGCTTGGCACGTTCCGCGGGAACTGAAGCTTTCTTT
TRBJ2-2 | TRBV4-2 | TRBD2 | - | CASSPGPGLGMNTGELFF | TGTGCCAGCAGCCCGGGGCCGGGACTAGGAATGAACACCGGGGAGCTGTTTTTT
TRBJ2-7 | TRBV27 | - | - | CASSLKGPGHLNEQYF | TGTGCCAGCAGCCTAAAAGGTCCGGGACACCTAAACGAGCAGTACTTC
TRBJ1-2 | TRBV6-5 | - | - | CAAGQGEGYTF | TGTGCGGCGGGGCAGGGTGAGGGCTACACCTTC
TRBJ2-3 | TRBV6-5 | - | - | CASSLEGGTDTQYF | TGTGCCAGCAGTTTAGAGGGGGGCACAGATACGCAGTATTTT
TRBJ2-7 | TRBV30 | TRBD1 | - | CAWSQGALYEQYF | TGTGCCTGGAGTCAGGGGGCTCTCTACGAGCAGTACTTC
TRBJ2-7 | TRBV7-9 | TRBD2 | few | CSSSSGLAGLPNEQYF | TGTTCCAGCAGCTCGGGACTAGCGGGCCTTCCCAATGAGCAGTACTTC
TRBJ1-1 | TRBV11-3 | - | - | CASSWRGGTEAFF | TGTGCCAGCAGCTGGAGGGGGGGCACTGAAGCTTTCTTT
TRBJ1-2 | TRBV29-1 | - | - | CSVAQGKGGYTF | TGCAGCGTGGCCCAGGGTAAAGGTGGCTACACCTTC
TRBJ1-5 | TRBV19 | - | once | CASTKELRSNQPQHF | TGTGCCAGTACCAAGGAGTTAAGAAGCAATCAGCCCCAGCATTTT